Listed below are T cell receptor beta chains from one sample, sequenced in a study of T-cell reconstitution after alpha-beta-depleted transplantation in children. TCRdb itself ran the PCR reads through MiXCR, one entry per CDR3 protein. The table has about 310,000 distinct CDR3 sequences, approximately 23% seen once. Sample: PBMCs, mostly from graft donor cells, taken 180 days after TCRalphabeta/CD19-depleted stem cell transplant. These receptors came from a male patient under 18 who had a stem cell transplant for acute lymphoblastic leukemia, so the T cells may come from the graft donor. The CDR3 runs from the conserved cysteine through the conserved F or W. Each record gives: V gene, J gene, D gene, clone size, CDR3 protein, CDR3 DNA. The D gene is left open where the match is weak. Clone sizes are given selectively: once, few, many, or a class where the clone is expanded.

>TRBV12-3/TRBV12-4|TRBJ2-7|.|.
CASSLADRLTEEQYF
TGTGCCAGCAGTTTAGCCGACCGCTTGACGGAGGAGCAGTACTTC
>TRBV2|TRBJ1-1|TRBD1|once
CASTATGVKNEAFF
TGTGCCAGCACCGCGACAGGGGTAAAGAATGAAGCTTTCTTT
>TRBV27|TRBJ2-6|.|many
CASSFSGANVLTF
TGTGCCAGCAGCTTCTCTGGGGCCAACGTCCTGACTTTC
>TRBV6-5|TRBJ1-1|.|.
CASSYSGLNTEAFF
TGTGCCAGCAGTTACTCGGGTCTGAACACTGAAGCTTTCTTT
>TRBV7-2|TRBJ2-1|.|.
CASSLGPAYNEQFF
TGTGCCAGCAGCTTAGGGCCCGCCTACAATGAGCAGTTCTTC
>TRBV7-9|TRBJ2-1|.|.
CASSFETILNEQFF
TGTGCCAGCAGCTTTGAGACTATCCTCAATGAGCAGTTCTTC
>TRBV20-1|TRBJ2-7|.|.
CSAQDWAPYEQYF
TGCAGTGCCCAGGACTGGGCCCCCTACGAGCAGTACTTC
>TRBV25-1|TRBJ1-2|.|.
CASSDQGYGYTF
TGTGCCAGCAGTGACCAGGGGTATGGCTACACCTTC
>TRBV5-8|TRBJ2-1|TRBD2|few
CASSLYTSGGLQFF
TGTGCCAGCAGCTTGTATACTAGCGGAGGGCTCCAGTTCTTC
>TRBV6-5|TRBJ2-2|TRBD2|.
CASSYGLAGGGATGELFF
TGTGCCAGCAGTTACGGACTAGCGGGAGGGGGCGCAACCGGGGAGCTGTTTTTT
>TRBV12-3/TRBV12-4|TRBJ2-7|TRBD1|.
CASSRDRGAREQYF
TGTGCCAGCAGCAGGGACAGGGGGGCACGCGAGCAGTACTTC
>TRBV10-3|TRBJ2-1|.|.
CAISESGTRGSYNEQFF
TGTGCCATCAGTGAGTCCGGGACTCGAGGGTCGTACAATGAGCAGTTCTTC
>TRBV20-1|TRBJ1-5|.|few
CSARETGRDQPQHF
TGCAGTGCTAGAGAAACAGGGCGAGATCAGCCCCAGCATTTT
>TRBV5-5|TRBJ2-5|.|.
CASSSYFGETQYF
TGTGCCAGCAGCTCCTACTTCGGGGAGACCCAGTACTTC
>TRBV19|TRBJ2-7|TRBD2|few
CASAGRMGEQYF
TGTGCCAGTGCCGGGAGGATGGGAGAGCAGTACTTC
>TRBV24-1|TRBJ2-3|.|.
CATSDDSLPTDTQYF
TGTGCCACCAGTGATGACAGCCTTCCCACAGATACGCAGTATTTT
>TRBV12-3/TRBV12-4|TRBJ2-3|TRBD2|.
CASTKLAGSDTQYF
TGTGCCAGCACCAAACTAGCGGGTTCAGATACGCAGTATTTT
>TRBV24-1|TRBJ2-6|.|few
CATGAGRGGANVLTF
TGTGCCACCGGGGCCGGAAGAGGTGGGGCCAACGTCCTGACTTTC
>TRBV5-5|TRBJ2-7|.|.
CASTSSGEQYF
TGTGCCAGCACCTCTTCGGGCGAGCAGTACTTC
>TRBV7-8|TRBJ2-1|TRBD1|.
CASRSRDRSNEQFF
TGTGCCAGCAGGTCCCGGGACAGGTCCAATGAGCAGTTCTTC
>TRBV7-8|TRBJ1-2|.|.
CASSFRLGNYGYTF
TGTGCCAGCAGCTTCAGGCTGGGAAACTATGGCTACACCTTC
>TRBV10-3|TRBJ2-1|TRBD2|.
CAISGASGSWNEQFF
TGTGCCATCAGTGGGGCTAGCGGGAGCTGGAATGAGCAGTTCTTC
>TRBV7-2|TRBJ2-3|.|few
CASSFARLTDTQYF
TGTGCCAGCAGCTTCGCGAGGCTTACAGATACGCAGTATTTT
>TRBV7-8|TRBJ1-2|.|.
CASSSYQESYTF
TGTGCCAGCAGCTCCTACCAAGAGAGCTACACCTTC
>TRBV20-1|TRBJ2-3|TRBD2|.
CSGFGGTSRFRGTDTQYF
TGCAGTGGATTCGGGGGGACTAGCCGATTCCGAGGCACAGATACGCAGTATTTT
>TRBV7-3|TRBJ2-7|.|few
CASSFVRGYEQYF
TGTGCCAGCAGCTTCGTCAGGGGCTACGAGCAGTACTTC
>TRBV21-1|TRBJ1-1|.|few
CASSKTNTGVRDTEAFF
TGTGCCAGCAGCAAAACGAATACAGGGGTTAGGGACACTGAAGCTTTCTTT
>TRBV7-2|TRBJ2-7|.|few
CASSPGLSWEQYF
TGTGCCAGCAGCCCCGGACTCTCTTGGGAGCAGTACTTC
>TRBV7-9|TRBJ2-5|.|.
CASSLSRTYQETQYF
TGTGCCAGCAGCCTAAGCAGGACATACCAAGAGACCCAGTACTTC
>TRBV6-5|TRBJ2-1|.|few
CASSYDPMGWVSDEQFF
TGTGCCAGCAGTTACGATCCAATGGGGTGGGTTAGCGATGAGCAGTTCTTC
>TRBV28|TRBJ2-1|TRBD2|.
CASSDGLANEQFF
TGTGCCAGCAGTGATGGACTAGCGAATGAGCAGTTCTTC
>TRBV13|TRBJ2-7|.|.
CASSSGTGRYEQYF
TGTGCCAGCAGCAGCGGGACAGGTCGCTACGAGCAGTACTTC
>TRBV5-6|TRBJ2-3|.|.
CASSLGNIASTDTQYF
TGTGCCAGCAGCTTGGGGAACATTGCCAGCACAGATACGCAGTATTTT
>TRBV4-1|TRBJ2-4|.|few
CASSQTGLTVNIQYF
TGCGCCAGCAGCCAAACTGGGCTTACCGTAAACATTCAGTACTTC
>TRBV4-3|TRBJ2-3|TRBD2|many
CASSQDHAGAGDTQYF
TGCGCCAGCAGCCAAGATCACGCGGGAGCGGGTGATACGCAGTATTTT
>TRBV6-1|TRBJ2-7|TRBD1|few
CASSPGQGAFHEQYF
TGTGCCAGCAGTCCGGGACAGGGGGCTTTCCACGAGCAGTACTTC
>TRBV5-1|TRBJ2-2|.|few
CASSLGPTGEAGTGELFF
TGCGCCAGCAGCTTGGGACCAACAGGGGAGGCAGGCACCGGGGAGCTGTTTTTT
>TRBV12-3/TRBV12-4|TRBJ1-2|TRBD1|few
CASTKPGQGVEGYTF
TGTGCCAGCACTAAACCGGGACAGGGAGTGGAGGGCTACACCTTC
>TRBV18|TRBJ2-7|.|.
CASSSSPGSYHEQYF
TGTGCCAGCTCGTCTAGCCCCGGGAGCTATCACGAGCAGTACTTC
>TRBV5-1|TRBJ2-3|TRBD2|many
CASSLGTSGSTDTQYF
TGCGCCAGCAGCTTGGGGACTAGCGGGAGCACAGATACGCAGTATTTT
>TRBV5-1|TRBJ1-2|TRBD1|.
CASRSGTGDYGYTF
TGCGCCAGCAGGTCCGGGACAGGGGACTATGGCTACACCTTC
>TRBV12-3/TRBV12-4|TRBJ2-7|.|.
CASSSGQIYEQYF
TGTGCCAGCAGCTCCGGACAAATATACGAGCAGTACTTC
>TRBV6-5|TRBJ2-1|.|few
CASRLQGRGAGVNEQFF
TGTGCCAGCAGATTACAGGGGCGGGGAGCGGGAGTCAATGAGCAGTTCTTC
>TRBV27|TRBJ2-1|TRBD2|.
CASSPSSGRGWNEQFF
TGTGCCAGCAGTCCGAGTAGCGGGAGGGGCTGGAATGAGCAGTTCTTC
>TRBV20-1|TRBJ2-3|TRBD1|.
CSSLQGVTDTQYF
TGCAGTTCCCTGCAGGGGGTCACAGATACGCAGTATTTT
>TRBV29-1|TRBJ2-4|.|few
CSASDAGDRVKNIQYF
TGCAGCGCCAGCGATGCAGGGGATCGGGTCAAAAACATTCAGTACTTC
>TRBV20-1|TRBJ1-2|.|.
CSGFSGVYGYTF
TGCAGTGGATTCTCGGGGGTTTATGGCTACACCTTC
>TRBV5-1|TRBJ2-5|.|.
CASSPTAEGPQETQYF
TGCGCCAGCAGCCCGACAGCGGAGGGGCCACAGGAGACCCAGTACTTC
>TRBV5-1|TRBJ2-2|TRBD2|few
CASSISGSSNTGELFF
TGCGCCAGCAGCATTAGCGGGTCCTCGAACACCGGGGAGCTGTTTTTT
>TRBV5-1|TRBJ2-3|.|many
CASRRSTDTQYF
TGCGCCAGCCGACGATCCACAGATACGCAGTATTTT
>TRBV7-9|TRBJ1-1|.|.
CASTYSGETEAFF
TGTGCCAGCACTTACTCTGGGGAGACTGAAGCTTTCTTT
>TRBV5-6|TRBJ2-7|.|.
CASSPSAAFSYEQYF
TGTGCCAGCAGCCCCTCTGCGGCTTTTTCCTACGAGCAGTACTTC
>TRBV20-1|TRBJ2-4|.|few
CSARGREAKNIQYF
TGCAGTGCTCGGGGGCGGGAGGCCAAAAACATTCAGTACTTC
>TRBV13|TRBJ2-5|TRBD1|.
CASSQRQGPFQETQYF
TGTGCCAGCAGCCAAAGACAGGGACCGTTCCAAGAGACCCAGTACTTC
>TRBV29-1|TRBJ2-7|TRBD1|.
CSVYGTGWYEQYF
TGCAGCGTCTATGGGACAGGGTGGTACGAGCAGTACTTC
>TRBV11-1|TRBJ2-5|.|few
CASSFGRRRDTVQETQYF
TGTGCCAGCAGCTTCGGACGGCGCCGAGACACAGTCCAAGAGACCCAGTACTTC